The source of this T cell receptor (beta chain) is a study of cytomegalovirus exposure and HLA in healthy donors. This clone has more than one count but fewer than ten. There are 17 residues in the CDR3. V lost 3 bases, J lost 7 bases, and 15 bases stayed unmatched. CDR1 SGDLS and CDR2 YYNGEE come from the germline V gene. Both 60 Vbeta primers and 13 Jbeta primers went into the PCR. TCRdb keeps only in-frame clones here, not all; method: immunoSEQ multiplex PCR. The sample shows under 200,000 clones, around 80% of them seen only once. The material sequenced was PBMCs. The clonotype originates from a woman aged 40 to 49 in good health and CMV-seropositive. The J gene is TRBJ2-2, the V gene TRBV9, with 7 bases that match TRBD1. CDR3 protein: CASSAKARGPGGGELFF. The CDR3 region has the DNA TGTGCCAGCAGCGCCAAGGCCCGGGGACCAGGGGGCGGGGAGCTGTTTTTT.